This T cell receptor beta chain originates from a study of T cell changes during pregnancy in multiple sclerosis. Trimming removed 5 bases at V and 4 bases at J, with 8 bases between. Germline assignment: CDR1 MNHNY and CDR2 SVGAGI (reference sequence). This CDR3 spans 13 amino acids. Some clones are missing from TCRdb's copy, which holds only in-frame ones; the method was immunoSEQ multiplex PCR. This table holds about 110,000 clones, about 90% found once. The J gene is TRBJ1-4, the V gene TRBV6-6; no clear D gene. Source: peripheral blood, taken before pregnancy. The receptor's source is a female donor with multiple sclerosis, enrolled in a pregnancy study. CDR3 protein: CASSPQDNEKLFF. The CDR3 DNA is TGTGCCAGCAGTCCCCAGGATAATGAAAAACTGTTTTTT.